Presented here are 28 T cell receptor beta chains from one specimen sequenced in a study of shared clonotypes between healthy human individuals. Here immunoSEQ multiplex PCR was the method, and the copy in TCRdb shows in-frame clones only, minus some. The sample yields 800,000 or so clones, around 96% seen once. Positive CCR7 selection of CD45RO-negative cells yielded the naive CD8 cells, and terminally differentiated effector memory CD45RA+ cells were excluded. Sample: naive CD8+ T cells sorted from blood. The receptors were sampled from a man younger than 40 in good health.

The chain recombines TRBV5-5 with TRBJ1-3; D gene uncertain. CDR1 and CDR2 from the germline V gene are SGHKS and YYEKEE (reference sequence). CDR3 length equals 13 residues. V was cut by 2 bases and J by 3 bases, with 6 bases left in between. The CDR3 sequence is CASSFYSGNTIYF. The CDR3 bases are TGTGCCAGCAGCTTCTACAGTGGAAACACCATATATTTT.

This clone was detected once. The chain recombines TRBV27 with TRBJ2-7, with D unclear. Germline CDR1 is MNHEY and CDR2 is SMNVEV (reference sequence). CDR3 length equals 14 residues. Trimming left V 6 bases short and J 4 bases short, with 16 bases between. CDR3 amino acids: CASSREVLLYEQYF. As DNA, the CDR3 is TGTGCCAGCAGCCGAGAGGTACTTTTATACGAGCAGTACTTC.

The rearrangement joins TRBV19 to TRBJ1-2; no clear D. Germline V CDR1 and CDR2: LNHDA, SQIVND (reference sequence). This CDR3 has 14 residues. The V end lost 4 bases, the J end lost 3 bases, and 12 bases lay between the germline ends. CDR3 region: CASSTRFLDYGYTF. For the CDR3, the DNA is TGTGCCAGTAGTACCCGCTTTTTGGACTATGGCTACACCTTC.

The rearrangement links TRBV5-4 to TRBJ2-3, with 11 bases lining up with TRBD1. The germline V gene has CDR1 SGHNT and CDR2 YYREEE (reference sequence). CDR3 length: 14 residues. Unmatched junction bases numbered 3, after V lost 3 bases and J lost 6 bases. In DNA form, the CDR3 reads TGTGCCAGCAGCTCCCGGACAGGGGGCGATACGCAGTATTTT. Amino acids: CASSSRTGGDTQYF.

The V gene is TRBV19, the J gene TRBJ2-7; 8 bases are shared with TRBD2. The CDR3 is made up of 15 amino acids. Germline V gene data show CDR1 as LNHDA and CDR2 as SQIVND (reference sequence). V shed 5 bases, J shed 0 bases, and the junction held 6 bases outside the gene matches. This CDR3 is CASSVLAGLSYEQYF. The CDR3 coding sequence is TGTGCCAGTAGTGTCCTAGCGGGTCTCTCCTACGAGCAGTACTTC.

The chain links TRBV7-3 to TRBJ2-7, with 7 bases identical to TRBD1. The CDR3 contains 13 residues. Germline values: CDR1 SGHTA, CDR2 FQGTGA. With 3 bases clipped from V and 2 bases from J, the junction kept 1 base outside the gene matches. This chain's CDR3 is CASSFGTAYEQYF. In nucleotides, the CDR3 is TGTGCCAGCAGCTTTGGGACAGCCTACGAGCAGTACTTC.

V usage is TRBV19 and J usage is TRBJ2-7, with TRBD1 identical over 7 bases. The CDR3 spans 14 residues. From germline, CDR1 is LNHDA and CDR2 SQIVND (reference sequence). J lost 0 bases, V lost 4 bases, and 3 bases had no gene match. CDR3 bases: TGTGCCAGTAGTACGGCAGGGGGCTCCTACGAGCAGTACTTC. It translates to CASSTAGGSYEQYF.

The gene calls are TRBV29-1 and TRBJ1-1; no reliable D call. The CDR3 sequence is 8 residues long. Trimming took 7 bases from V and 12 from J, leaving 9 bases between them. Germline-derived CDR1 and CDR2 are SQVTM and ANQGSEA. The chain's CDR3 is CSAGETFF. Written as DNA, the CDR3 is TGCAGCGCCGGAGAGACTTTCTTT.

The J gene is TRBJ1-1, the V gene TRBV9; 7 nucleotides match TRBD1. The CDR3 is 16 amino acids. The V segment lost 3 bases and the J segment 0 bases; nucleotides outside the gene matches: 8. Germline V gene lookup returns CDR1 SGDLS and CDR2 YYNGEE. DNA for the CDR3: TGTGCCAGCAGCGCGACAGGGTTGGGGATGAACACTGAAGCTTTCTTT. It translates to CASSATGLGMNTEAFF.

The chain recombines TRBV27 with TRBJ2-1, with 7 bases lining up with TRBD2. The germline V gene has CDR1 MNHEY and CDR2 SMNVEV (reference sequence). The CDR3 spans 15 residues. The V segment lost 5 bases and the J segment 8 bases; nucleotides outside the gene matches: 12. CDR3 region: CASSTLGTTGYEQFF. The CDR3 DNA reads as TGTGCCAGCAGTACCCTCGGGACTACGGGATATGAGCAGTTCTTC.

For the CDR3, the DNA is TGTGCCACCCTAAACGGGGAGCTGTTTTTT. It specifies CATLNGELFF. The chain is built from TRBV19 and TRBJ2-2, with D unresolved. Germline assignment: CDR1 LNHDA and CDR2 SQIVND (reference sequence). Between the trimmed V and J ends, which lost 10 bases and 7 bases, there was a span of 7 bases. This CDR3 comprises 10 residues. The full variable domain, in which reference TRBV19 and TRBJ2-2 provide the parts outside the CDR3, is DGGITQSPKYLFRKEGQNVTLSCEQNLNHDAMYWYRQDPGQGLRLIYYSQIVNDFQKGDIAEGYSVSREKKESFPLTVTSAQKNPTAFYLCATLNGELFFGEGSRLTVL.

The rearrangement uses TRBV27 and TRBJ2-3, with 8 bases that match TRBD1. Germline CDR1 and CDR2: MNHEY and SMNVEV (reference sequence). The CDR3 totals 15 residues. V shed 5 bases and J 0 bases; nucleotides not matched to a gene: 4. The CDR3 here is CASSAGGWSTDTQYF. The CDR3 coding sequence is TGTGCCAGCAGTGCAGGGGGCTGGAGCACAGATACGCAGTATTTT.

The chain carries TRBV7-6 and TRBJ2-3; the D gene could be TRBD1 or TRBD2 (5 bases each). Trimming stripped 7 bases from V and 13 bases from J, with 24 bases between. Per germline, CDR1 SGHVS and CDR2 FNYEAQ. The CDR3 has 14 amino acids. For the CDR3, the DNA is TGTGCCAGCACCGATACGGGAAATGGGGGAGAAGAGTATTTT. This gives the protein CASTDTGNGGEEYF.

The chain uses TRBV4-1 and TRBJ2-7; tentatively, D is TRBD1 or TRBD2 (5 bases each). The CDR3 consists of 16 residues. Trimming took off 0 bases at V and 4 bases at J, with 16 bases between the two ends. Germline values: CDR1 MGHRA, CDR2 YSYEKL. The CDR3 spells CASSQDMGDSGYEQYF. In DNA, the CDR3 is TGCGCCAGCAGCCAAGATATGGGGGATTCCGGGTACGAGCAGTACTTC.

This rearrangement joins TRBV4-3 to TRBJ2-1; 7 bases fit TRBD2. Germline trimming cut 5 bases from V and 2 bases from J; bases unmatched to any gene: 6. Germline V gene lookup returns CDR1 LGHNA and CDR2 YSLEER. The CDR3 sequence is 15 residues long. The CDR3 DNA follows: TGCGCCAGCAGCGAAAGCGGGAAAGCCTACAATGAGCAGTTCTTC. Encoded protein: CASSESGKAYNEQFF.

This sequence joins TRBV2 and TRBJ2-7, with no clear D. CDR3 length equals 14 residues. Trimming stripped 6 bases from V and 2 bases from J, with 14 bases between. CDR1 is SNHLY and CDR2 is FYNNEI in the germline V gene. The CDR3 DNA reads TGTGCCAGCAGCGAAAGAGGCGAGACCTACGAGCAGTACTTC. Encoded protein: CASSERGETYEQYF. The full variable domain, with the rest looked up from reference TRBV2 and TRBJ2-7, is EPEVTQTPSHQVTQMGQEVILRCVPISNHLYFYWYRQILGQKVEFLVSFYNNEISEKSEIFDDQFSVERPDGSNFTLKIRSTKLEDSAMYFCASSERGETYEQYFGPGTRLTVT.

In DNA, the CDR3 is TGCGCCAGCAGCCGAGACCTAGCGGACTCCTACAATGAGCAGTTCTTC. It is translated as CASSRDLADSYNEQFF. The V gene is TRBV4-1, the J gene TRBJ2-1; TRBD2 aligns across 7 bases. V was pared by 4 bases and J by 0 bases, with 6 bases of the junction left unmatched. Germline V gene sequence: CDR1 MGHRA, CDR2 YSYEKL. The CDR3 spans 16 residues.

This chain links TRBV13 with TRBJ2-2; TRBD2 matches at 13 bases. V gave up 4 bases and J gave up 2 bases; unmatched junction bases: 10. The CDR3 sequence is 19 residues long. Germline assignment: CDR1 PRHDT and CDR2 FYEKMQ (reference sequence). In DNA form, the CDR3 reads TGTGCCAGCAGCTCCGCAAGACTAGCGGGAGGAATAAACACCGGGGAGCTGTTTTTT. It yields the protein CASSSARLAGGINTGELFF.

The chain links TRBV5-1 to TRBJ2-7, with TRBD1 matching 7 bases. After removal of 4 bases from V and 3 bases from J, the junction contained 7 bases not matched to a gene. CDR1 and CDR2 from the germline V gene are SGHRS and YFSETQ. The CDR3 has 14 amino acids. The CDR3 DNA is TGCGCCAGCAGCGAAGAGACAGGGCTCTACGAGCAGTACTTC. It yields the protein CASSEETGLYEQYF.

The genes are TRBV9 and TRBJ2-5, with 8 bases identical to TRBD1. Germline V lookup: CDR1 SGDLS, CDR2 YYNGEE. The CDR3 has 15 residues. Trimming cost V 4 bases and J 2 bases; bases outside gene matches: 7. The CDR3 sequence is CASSHQGAPQETQYF. The CDR3 DNA follows: TGTGCCAGCAGCCACCAGGGGGCCCCACAAGAGACCCAGTACTTC. Based on the CDR3 plus reference TRBV9 and TRBJ2-5, the full variable domain is DSGVTQTPKHLITATGQRVTLRCSPRSGDLSVYWYQQSLDQGLQFLIQYYNGEERAKGNILERFSAQQFPDLHSELNLSSLELGDSALYFCASSHQGAPQETQYFGPGTRLLVL.

The chain links TRBV25-1 to TRBJ2-7; 11 bases agree with TRBD2. Germline V lookup: CDR1 MGHDK, CDR2 SYGVNS. V trimming: 1 base; J trimming: 3 bases; junction bases outside the gene matches: 5. CDR3 length equals 16 residues. The CDR3 bases are TGTGCCAGCAGTGAATCTAGCGGGAGGTCCCGCTACGAGCAGTACTTC. Encoded protein: CASSESSGRSRYEQYF.

This chain links TRBV27 with TRBJ2-1; TRBD2 is a possible D gene (5 bases). The CDR3 has 14 amino acids. Germline assignment: CDR1 MNHEY and CDR2 SMNVEV (reference sequence). Trimming shortened V by 4 bases and J by 5 bases, and 12 bases separated the two germline ends. CDR3 nucleotide sequence: TGTGCCAGCAGTTATAGACTAACGAACAATGAGCAGTTCTTC. Encoded protein: CASSYRLTNNEQFF.

The V call is TRBV5-1, the J call TRBJ2-5, with D unresolved. The CDR3 sequence is 15 residues long. Germline loops: CDR1 SGHRS, CDR2 YFSETQ. Trimming took 3 bases from V and 1 from J, leaving 13 bases between them. The CDR3 nucleotides are TGCGCCAGCAGCTCCACCCTGGGAATCCAAGAGACCCAGTACTTC. Translating gives CASSSTLGIQETQYF.

The chain has TRBV4-3 and TRBJ2-1; 10 bases match TRBD2. The germline V gene has CDR1 LGHNA and CDR2 YSLEER. The CDR3 contains 17 residues. J gave up 0 bases and V 0 bases, and 2 bases lay outside the gene matches. The CDR3 coding sequence is TGCGCCAGCAGCCAAGACGCTAGCGGGAGCTCCTACAATGAGCAGTTCTTC. This codes for CASSQDASGSSYNEQFF.

The chain is built from TRBV19 and TRBJ1-5; 7 nucleotides align to TRBD1. CDR1 is LNHDA and CDR2 is SQIVND in the germline V gene (reference sequence). The ends lost 5 bases at V and 3 bases at J; junction bases unmatched: 13. The CDR3 sequence is 17 residues long. Written as DNA, the CDR3 is TGTGCCAGTAGTTTCATCGACAGGGACGAGAACAATCAGCCCCAGCATTTT. Encoded protein: CASSFIDRDENNQPQHF. Together with reference TRBV19 and TRBJ1-5, the CDR3 gives the full variable domain: DGGITQSPKYLFRKEGQNVTLSCEQNLNHDAMYWYRQDPGQGLRLIYYSQIVNDFQKGDIAEGYSVSREKKESFPLTVTSAQKNPTAFYLCASSFIDRDENNQPQHFGDGTRLSIL.

The rearrangement uses TRBV7-9 and TRBJ2-7; D perhaps matches TRBD2 (5 bases). There are 13 residues in the CDR3. The germline V gene encodes CDR1 SEHNR and CDR2 FQNEAQ (reference sequence). Deletions cut 5 bases from V and 3 bases from J, with 11 bases between. The CDR3 DNA follows: TGTGCCAGCAGCCTCGACTACCGCTACGAGCAGTACTTC. Translating gives CASSLDYRYEQYF.

This chain joins TRBV11-2 and TRBJ1-5; no clear D gene. V shed 0 bases and J shed 1 base, with 13 bases lying between them. Per the germline V gene, CDR1 is SGHAT and CDR2 is FQNNGV. The CDR3 is made up of 17 amino acids. The CDR3 DNA follows: TGTGCCAGCAGCTTAGACGAGTTCGGAGAAAGCAATCAGCCCCAGCATTTT. It encodes CASSLDEFGESNQPQHF.

The V call is TRBV28, the J call TRBJ2-3; D unclear. CDR3 size: 15 residues. Germline values: CDR1 MDHEN, CDR2 SYDVKM. V was cut by 4 bases and J by 2 bases, with 13 bases left in between. DNA of the CDR3: TGTGCCAGCAGTTCCCTGGCATGGGTCACAGATACGCAGTATTTT. Amino acids: CASSSLAWVTDTQYF.